This T cell receptor beta chain was observed in a study of naive and memory T cell subsets. Overall study results and limits: This RNA-based method may be sensitive to activation-related transcript changes.

Comment on this clonotype: Its antigen is unknown.

There are 15 residues in the CDR3. The germline gives CDR1 SEHNR, CDR2 FQNEAQ (reference sequence). Trimming shortened V by 1 base and J by 3 bases, and 13 bases separated the two germline ends. For blood and skin samples, reverse transcription used TCR alpha and beta constant primers. The SP2 primer and nested alpha and beta constant region primers amplified ligated cDNA in four rounds. Using its own MiXCR run on the 5' RACE reads, TCRdb lists one record per CDR3 protein. The table has 20,000 to 30,000 distinct CDR3 sequences, roughly 25% seen once. Adult healthy volunteers gave 2.5 ml peripheral blood for whole-blood RNA. An oligonucleotide containing a UMI was ligated to the 3' end of TCR cDNA.

The rearrangement joins TRBV7-9 to TRBJ2-7; D is ambiguous. The clonotype comes from a female donor in good health. The CDR3 DNA sequence: TGTGCCAGCAGCTTAGGAGGCGGTCCATTCTACGAGCAGTACTTC. Amino acid sequence: CASSLGGGPFYEQYF.